The present entry profiles one TCR beta chain with its context. Study processing details: Amplification with reference gene primers provided the estimates of nucleated cell counts. Generated by immunoSEQ multiplex PCR, the TCRdb table keeps only in-frame clones and is missing some. D and trimming come from the DNA, and the V and J calls and clone size come from that table. This sample has roughly 57,000 clones, with about 89% found just once. This sample stems from a study of blood T cell repertoires in COVID-19. About the study: Samples came from the United States, Italy and Spain, spanning acute and convalescent COVID-19. PBMCs, B-cell-depleted T cells, or T cells were the source of the cDNA or gDNA that made up the material.

Trimming left V 8 bases short and J 1 base short, with 8 bases between. The germline gives CDR1 SNHLY, CDR2 FYNNEI. CDR3 length equals 12 residues. The TCR sequence derives from a human donor in a cohort sampled during active COVID-19. What was sequenced was peripheral blood. V gene TRBV2 combines with J gene TRBJ1-1; tentative D call: TRBD1 (6 bases). The CDR3 DNA follows: TGTGCCAGCGAGGGGGAGAACACTGAAGCTTTCTTT. Amino acid sequence: CASEGENTEAFF. Filled out from reference TRBV2 and TRBJ1-1, the complete variable domain reads EPEVTQTPSHQVTQMGQEVILRCVPISNHLYFYWYRQILGQKVEFLVSFYNNEISEKSEIFDDQFSVERPDGSNFTLKIRSTKLEDSAMYFCASEGENTEAFFGQGTRLTVV.